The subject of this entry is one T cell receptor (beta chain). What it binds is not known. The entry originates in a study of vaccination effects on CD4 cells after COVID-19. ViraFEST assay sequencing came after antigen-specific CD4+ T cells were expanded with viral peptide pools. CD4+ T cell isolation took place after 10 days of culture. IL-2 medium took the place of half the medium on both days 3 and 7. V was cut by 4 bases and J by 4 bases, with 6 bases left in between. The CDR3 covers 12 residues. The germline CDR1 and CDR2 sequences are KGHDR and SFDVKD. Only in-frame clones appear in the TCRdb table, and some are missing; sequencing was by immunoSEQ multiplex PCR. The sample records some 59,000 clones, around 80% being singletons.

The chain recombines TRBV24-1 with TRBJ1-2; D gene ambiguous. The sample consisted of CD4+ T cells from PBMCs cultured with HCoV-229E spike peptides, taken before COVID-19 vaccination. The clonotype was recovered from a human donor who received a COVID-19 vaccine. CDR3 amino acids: CATSDRGYGYTF. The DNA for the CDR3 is TGTGCCACCAGTGACCGGGGCTATGGCTACACCTTC.